The 31 T cell receptor beta chains presented below share a single source sample, sequenced in a study of T-cell reconstitution after alpha-beta-depleted transplantation in children (dated by TCRdb to about 2016). Library generation was performed with PCR. Sequencer: Illumina HiSeq 2500. Molecular barcoding was employed in the preparation of TCR libraries, with unique molecular identifiers being used to normalize TCRbeta repertoire quantification. TCRdb trimmed public reads at Q25 via fastp, called clones via MiXCR and kept in-frame beta chains. CDR3 protein sequences are deduplicated, and each keeps its most common genes and DNA. The sample table shows hundreds of thousands of distinct CDR3 sequences, and approximately 11% are seen once. Together, the top ten hold 28% of the sample. The sample's treatment or condition label, decoded: allogeneic hematopoietic cell transplantation with graft depleted of TCRalphabeta T cells and CD19 B cells.

Source: PBMCs, taken before TCRalphabeta/CD19-depleted stem cell transplant. Source of these receptors: a child less than two years old with acute myeloid leukemia, due to receive a stem cell transplant.

CDR3 in amino acids: CASSLVSSDYGYTF. The CDR3 DNA follows: TGTGCCAGCAGCTTAGTTTCGTCGGACTATGGCTACACCTTC. This chain connects TRBV7-6 to TRBJ1-2; the D is unclear. V lost 1 base to trimming and J lost 3 bases, with 9 bases between them. This CDR3 region has 14 residues. Germline V CDR1 and CDR2: SGHVS, FNYEAQ.

This clonotype was detected many times. The CDR3 protein is CASSNPGTYYNEQFF. CDR3 sequence (DNA): TGTGCCAGCAGCAATCCCGGGACCTACTACAATGAGCAGTTCTTC. The rearrangement links TRBV11-3 to TRBJ2-1; tentatively, D is TRBD1 or TRBD2 (5 bases each). Per germline, CDR1 SGHNT and CDR2 YENEEA. The V end lost 5 bases, the J end lost 3 bases, and 14 bases lay between the germline ends. This CDR3 has 15 residues.

This clonotype was detected a few times. One base away lies a much larger clone, so this may be a sequencing read error. The V call is TRBV20-1, the J call TRBJ2-2, with 8 bases aligning to TRBD1. The CDR3 length is 17 residues. CDR1 DFQATT and CDR2 SNEGSKA come from the germline V gene (reference sequence). The CDR3, as DNA: TGCTGTGCTAGAGGATTGGGCGGACAGGGACACACCGGGGAGCTGTTTTTT. The encoded protein is CCARGLGGQGHTGELFF.

This clonotype was counted many times. V and J are TRBV20-1 and TRBJ1-3, with D hard to call. V was clipped by 2 bases and J by 1 base, with 6 bases between them. Germline V gene lookup returns CDR1 DFQATT and CDR2 SNEGSKA (reference sequence). The CDR3 consists of 13 residues. The DNA of the CDR3 is TGCAGTGCTAGAACCGGATCTGGAAACACCATATATTTT. Protein product: CSARTGSGNTIYF.

This clonotype was observed at least ten times. The chain uses TRBV10-3 and TRBJ2-1; weak D call: TRBD1 (5 bases). The CDR3 extends over 16 amino acids. Germline CDR1 ENHRY, CDR2 SYGVKD. V gave up 6 bases and J gave up 4 bases, with 19 bases separating them. Here the CDR3 DNA reads TGTGCCATCAGAGGGTCAGGTGGGGCCTTTTACAATGAGCAGTTCTTC. Its translation: CAIRGSGGAFYNEQFF.

The sample holds many counts of this clonotype. This rearrangement joins TRBV3-1 to TRBJ2-2, with a tentative D call TRBD1 (6 bases). The germline V gene has CDR1 LGHDT and CDR2 YNNKEL (reference sequence). The V end was cut by 2 bases, the J end by 1 base, with 8 bases between. CDR3 length: 15 amino acids. CDR3 region: CASSQQGLNTGELFF. The CDR3 DNA is TGTGCCAGCAGCCAACAGGGGCTGAACACCGGGGAGCTGTTTTTT. The variable domain in full, with the rest retrieved from reference TRBV3-1 and TRBJ2-2, is DTAVSQTPKYLVTQMGNDKSIKCEQNLGHDTMYWYKQDSKKFLKIMFSYNNKELIINETVPNRFSPKSPDKAHLNLHINSLELGDSAVYFCASSQQGLNTGELFFGEGSRLTVL.

There are many counts of this clonotype. The rearrangement joins TRBV12-3 or TRBV12-4 to TRBJ1-4, with D possibly matching TRBD1 (5 bases). The V and J ends lost 4 bases and 4 bases respectively, with 7 bases between them. The CDR3 is made up of 13 amino acids. CDR3 DNA sequence: TGTGCCAGCAGTTCGACAGTTAATGAAAAACTGTTTTTT. Translating gives CASSSTVNEKLFF.

Only a few counts were recorded for this clonotype. This chain connects TRBV25-1 to TRBJ2-3; 7 bases are a match to TRBD2. The CDR3 extends over 17 amino acids. Germline V lookup: CDR1 MGHDK, CDR2 SYGVNS. After removal of 0 bases from V and 3 bases from J, the junction contained 9 bases not matched to a gene. The CDR3 reads CASSEYRGRAWTDTQYF. CDR3 coding DNA: TGTGCCAGCAGTGAATATCGGGGGAGGGCCTGGACAGATACGCAGTATTTT.

This clonotype was counted at least ten times. V and J are TRBV2 and TRBJ2-4, with a tentative D call TRBD2 (5 bases). V lost 4 bases to trimming and J lost 1 base, with 5 bases between them. The CDR3 is made up of 13 amino acids. Germline V CDR1 and CDR2: SNHLY, FYNNEI. The CDR3 protein is CASSGEAKNIQYF. The CDR3 DNA is TGTGCCAGCAGTGGGGAGGCCAAAAACATTCAGTACTTC.

In this sample, this clonotype turned up many times. This rearrangement joins TRBV14 to TRBJ1-1, with D uncertain. Trimming removed 4 bases from V and 4 bases from J, with 7 bases in between. The CDR3 is 12 amino acids. CDR1 and CDR2 from the germline V gene are SGHDN and FVKESK. The CDR3 loop is CASSREGTEAFF. The CDR3 coding sequence is TGTGCCAGCAGCCGGGAGGGCACTGAAGCTTTCTTT.

This clonotype was seen repeatedly, ten times or more. This chain uses TRBV4-3 with TRBJ1-6; 10 bases align to TRBD1. CDR1 is LGHNA, CDR2 YSLEER, per germline. The CDR3 runs to 15 residues. The V and J ends lost 2 bases and 8 bases, in that order; junction bases with no gene match: 3. Here the CDR3 DNA reads TGCGCCAGCAGCCAAACGGACAGGGGGGATTCACCCCTCCACTTT. This gives the protein CASSQTDRGDSPLHF.

This clonotype was seen repeatedly, ten times or more. V gene TRBV6-1 combines with J gene TRBJ1-1; 10 bases are shared with TRBD1. J lost 3 bases, V lost 6 bases, and 7 bases had no gene match. Germline assignment: CDR1 MNHNS and CDR2 SASEGT. The CDR3 is made up of 15 amino acids. DNA of the CDR3: TGTGCCAGCAGACCCGTGACAGGGGGCTACACTGAAGCTTTCTTT. The encoded protein is CASRPVTGGYTEAFF.

This clonotype was seen ten or more times. V gene TRBV4-1 combines with J gene TRBJ1-3; 7 bases align to TRBD1. The CDR3 runs 18 residues. Trimming at V came to 0 bases and at J to 2 bases, leaving 10 bases not matched to a gene. Looked up from germline, CDR1 is MGHRA and CDR2 is YSYEKL. The CDR3 DNA reads TGCGCCAGCAGCCAAGATGTTATCTTAGGGGGCCCTGGAAACACCATATATTTT. It codes for CASSQDVILGGPGNTIYF.

Ten or more counts support this clonotype. The chain couples TRBV11-1 to TRBJ2-1; D perhaps matches TRBD2 (6 bases). The ends were cut back, 5 bases at V and 5 bases at J, with 19 bases in the middle. The CDR3 covers 16 residues. Germline V gene sequence: CDR1 SGHAT, CDR2 FQDESV (reference sequence). In DNA, the CDR3 is TGTGCCAGCAGCCCCCGATCGTGGGGGGTGAACAATGAGCAGTTCTTC. Amino acids: CASSPRSWGVNNEQFF.

To note about this clonotype: Since a much larger clone is just one base distant, this may be a read error. The chain links TRBV20-1 to TRBJ2-5; 11 bases fit TRBD2. The germline V gene encodes CDR1 DFQATT and CDR2 SNEGSKA (reference sequence). V lost 4 bases and J lost 4; bases outside the gene matches: 2. The CDR3 runs 13 residues. The CDR3 loop is CSAIAGGSETQYF. The CDR3 DNA reads as TGCAGTGCTATAGCGGGAGGGTCAGAGACCCAGTACTTC.

This clonotype came up many times. The chain links TRBV3-1 to TRBJ2-2; no clear D. CDR3 length equals 15 residues. V lost 2 bases to trimming and J lost 6 bases, with 13 bases between them. Germline V gene data show CDR1 as LGHDT and CDR2 as YNNKEL (reference sequence). CDR3 residues: CASSQSGSLSGELFF. CDR3 coding DNA: TGTGCCAGCAGCCAATCGGGCTCGCTATCCGGGGAGCTGTTTTTT.

This clonotype appeared many times. The rearrangement links TRBV20-1 to TRBJ1-2; D is undetermined. The CDR3 spans 12 residues. Trimming removed 3 bases from V and 1 base from J, with 6 bases in between. Per germline, CDR1 DFQATT and CDR2 SNEGSKA (reference sequence). The CDR3 nucleotides read TGCAGTGCTAGGTCGGATAACTATGGCTACACCTTC. This sequence encodes CSARSDNYGYTF.

The sample holds a few counts of this clonotype. The rearrangement links TRBV2 to TRBJ1-2, with 7 bases lining up with TRBD1. V dropped 3 bases and J dropped 4; count of bases not matched to a gene: 5. The CDR3 runs to 14 residues. Germline V lookup: CDR1 SNHLY, CDR2 FYNNEI. In nucleotides, the CDR3 is TGTGCCAGCAGTGAGGGACAGAACATCTATGGCTACACCTTC. Its translation: CASSEGQNIYGYTF.

This clonotype was seen ten or more times. This chain connects TRBV9 to TRBJ2-6, with a possible D match to TRBD1 (7 bases). V was pared by 4 bases and J by 1 base, with 12 bases between. This CDR3 spans 16 amino acids. Germline V CDR1 and CDR2: SGDLS, YYNGEE. CDR3 nucleotides: TGTGCCAGCAGCATTCAGGGGGGATCTGGGGCCAACGTCCTGACTTTC. Its translation: CASSIQGGSGANVLTF.

This clonotype was observed many times. The chain couples TRBV24-1 to TRBJ2-2, with unresolved D. Deletions cut 4 bases from V and 3 bases from J, with 11 bases between. The CDR3 extends over 15 amino acids. CDR1 is KGHDR and CDR2 is SFDVKD in the germline V gene. The CDR3 DNA is TGTGCCACCAGTGACCCGGACGGATACACCGGGGAGCTGTTTTTT. Its translation is CATSDPDGYTGELFF.

This clonotype was counted a few times. The chain combines TRBV2 with TRBJ2-3, with TRBD2 identical over 8 bases. The CDR3 covers 14 residues. The J segment lost 0 bases and the V segment lost 10 bases, leaving 6 bases of the junction unmatched. The germline V gene has CDR1 SNHLY and CDR2 FYNNEI. The DNA of the CDR3 is TGTGCCACCAAACTAGCGGCTAGCACAGATACGCAGTATTTT. As protein: CATKLAASTDTQYF.

This clonotype was recorded at least ten times. The chain uses TRBV10-3 and TRBJ1-2; possibly TRBD1 for D (5 bases). Per germline, CDR1 ENHRY and CDR2 SYGVKD. The CDR3 is made up of 15 amino acids. V was cut by 8 bases and J by 6 bases, with 22 bases left in between. CDR3 nucleotides: TGTGCCATCTCCAGAACCGGGGAGGGGCCGGATGGCTACACCTTC. The encoded protein is CAISRTGEGPDGYTF.

This clonotype was counted at least ten times. The chain employs TRBV20-1 and TRBJ2-7, with 8 nucleotides matching TRBD2. CDR1 is DFQATT, CDR2 SNEGSKA, per germline (reference sequence). J lost 4 bases, V lost 3 bases, and 5 bases had no gene match. This CDR3 spans 13 amino acids. CDR3 DNA: TGCAGTGCTAGGGGCGGCGGGAGGTACGAGCAGTACTTC. This sequence encodes CSARGGGRYEQYF.

V is TRBV11-2 and J is TRBJ2-2; D perhaps matches TRBD1 (5 bases). Germline V gene lookup returns CDR1 SGHAT and CDR2 FQNNGV. V was clipped by 5 bases and J by 4 bases, with 11 bases between them. There are 14 residues in the CDR3. This CDR3 is CASSQDTSTGELFF. The CDR3 DNA is TGTGCCAGCAGCCAGGACACCTCCACCGGGGAGCTGTTTTTT.

This clonotype was found many times. This chain connects TRBV29-1 to TRBJ2-1, with TRBD2 matching over 10 bases. The germline gives CDR1 SQVTM, CDR2 ANQGSEA. There are 15 residues in the CDR3. J lost 8 bases, V lost 2 bases, and 9 bases had no gene match. The CDR3 sequence: CSVERASGRGDEQFF. As DNA, the CDR3 is TGCAGCGTTGAAAGGGCTAGCGGGAGAGGCGATGAGCAGTTCTTC.

The chain links TRBV12-3 or TRBV12-4 to TRBJ2-2; TRBD2 aligns across 10 bases. The CDR3 is 17 residues long. Written as DNA, the CDR3 is TGTACCATCCCTAATAGGCCCCAGCGGGGGGGCCCCGGGGAGCTGTTTTTT. Amino acids: CTIPNRPQRGGPGELFF.

This clonotype showed up many times. V is TRBV7-9 and J is TRBJ2-1; 13 bases fit TRBD2. Germline V lookup: CDR1 SEHNR, CDR2 FQNEAQ (reference sequence). This CDR3 has 16 residues. V lost 6 bases, J lost 4 bases, and 6 bases stayed unmatched. The CDR3 sequence: CASRLPGLAGYNEQFF. The CDR3 DNA reads TGTGCCAGCAGACTGCCGGGACTAGCGGGGTACAATGAGCAGTTCTTC. The full variable domain, with the rest looked up from reference TRBV7-9 and TRBJ2-1, is DTGVSQNPRHKITKRGQNVTFRCDPISEHNRLYWYRQTLGQGPEFLTYFQNEAQLEKSRLLSDRFSAERPKGSFSTLEIQRTEQGDSAMYLCASRLPGLAGYNEQFFGPGTRLTVL.

The genes are TRBV20-1 and TRBJ2-3; no definite D call. Looked up from germline, CDR1 is DFQATT and CDR2 is SNEGSKA (reference sequence). The V gene lost 5 bases and the J gene lost 4 bases, with 10 bases spanning the gap. The CDR3 is made up of 12 amino acids. The CDR3 reads CSASRTADTQYF. DNA of the CDR3: TGCAGTGCTTCTAGGACGGCAGATACGCAGTATTTT.

This clonotype is medium-sized (0.01 to 0.1%) within its sample. The V gene is TRBV12-3 or TRBV12-4, the J gene TRBJ2-1; TRBD2 aligns across 9 bases. J gave up 6 bases and V 3 bases, and 6 bases lay outside the gene matches. CDR3 length: 15 residues. CDR3 sequence: CASSFRSSGINEQFF. The CDR3 coding sequence is TGTGCCAGCAGTTTTAGGTCTAGCGGGATCAATGAGCAGTTCTTC.

In this sample, this clonotype turned up a few times. CDR3 sequence: CASSLAVSQGNGYTF. The CDR3 coding sequence is TGTGCCAGCAGCTTAGCCGTTTCGCAGGGGAATGGCTACACCTTC. The chain combines TRBV11-2 with TRBJ1-2; D perhaps matches TRBD1 (6 bases). CDR1 and CDR2 from the germline V gene are SGHAT and FQNNGV. The germline V and J ends were trimmed by 1 base and 6 bases, with 15 bases remaining between them. The CDR3 runs to 15 residues.

This clonotype appeared many times. The gene calls are TRBV5-1 and TRBJ1-1; perhaps TRBD1 as D (6 bases). The V gene lost 4 bases and the J gene lost 1 base, with 11 bases spanning the gap. The CDR3 is 14 residues long. Germline lookup yields CDR1 SGHRS and CDR2 YFSETQ. The CDR3 sequence is CASSQGHPNTEAFF. The CDR3 bases are TGCGCCAGCAGCCAGGGACACCCGAACACTGAAGCTTTCTTT.